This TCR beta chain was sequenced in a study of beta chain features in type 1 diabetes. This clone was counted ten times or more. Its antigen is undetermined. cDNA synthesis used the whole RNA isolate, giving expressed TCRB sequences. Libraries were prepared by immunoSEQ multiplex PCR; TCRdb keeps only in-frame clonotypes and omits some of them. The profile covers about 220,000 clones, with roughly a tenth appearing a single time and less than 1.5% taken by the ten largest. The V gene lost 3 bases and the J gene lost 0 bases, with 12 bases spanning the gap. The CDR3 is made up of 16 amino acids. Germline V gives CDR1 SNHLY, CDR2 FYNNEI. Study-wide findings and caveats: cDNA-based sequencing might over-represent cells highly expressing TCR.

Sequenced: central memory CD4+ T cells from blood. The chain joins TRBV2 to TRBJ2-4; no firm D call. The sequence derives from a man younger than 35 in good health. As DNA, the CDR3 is TGTGCCAGCAGTGACGGAGAGAGGATAGCCAAAAACATTCAGTACTTC. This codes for CASSDGERIAKNIQYF. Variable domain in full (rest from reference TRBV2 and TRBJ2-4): EPEVTQTPSHQVTQMGQEVILRCVPISNHLYFYWYRQILGQKVEFLVSFYNNEISEKSEIFDDQFSVERPDGSNFTLKIRSTKLEDSAMYFCASSDGERIAKNIQYFGAGTRLSVL.